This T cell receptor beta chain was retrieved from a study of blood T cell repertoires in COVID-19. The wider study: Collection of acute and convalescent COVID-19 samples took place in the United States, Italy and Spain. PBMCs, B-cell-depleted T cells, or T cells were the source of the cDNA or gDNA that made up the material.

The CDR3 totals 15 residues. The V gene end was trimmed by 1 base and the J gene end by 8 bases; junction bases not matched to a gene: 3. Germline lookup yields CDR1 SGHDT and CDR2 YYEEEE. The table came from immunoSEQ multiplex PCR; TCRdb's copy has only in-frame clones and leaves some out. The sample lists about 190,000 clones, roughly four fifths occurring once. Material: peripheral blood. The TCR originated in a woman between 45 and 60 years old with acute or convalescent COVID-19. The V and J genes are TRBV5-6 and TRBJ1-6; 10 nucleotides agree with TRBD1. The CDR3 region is CASSLWTGGDSPLHF. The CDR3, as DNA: TGTGCCAGCAGCTTGTGGACAGGGGGTGATTCACCCCTCCACTTT.